Sequencing of this TCR beta chain was carried out in a study of T cells in localized non-small cell lung cancer. Study-level points and caveats: Multi-region tumor sequencing was not done, so intratumor heterogeneity could not be excluded. With higher T cell density in blood came longer overall survival.

The CDR3 covers 15 residues. V lost 0 bases and J 0 bases, leaving 6 bases between the germline ends. Looked up from germline, CDR1 is MNHNY and CDR2 is SVGAGI (reference sequence). As concerns this clone: Its antigen is unknown.

TCRdb's copy holds only in-frame clones and misses some; the assay was immunoSEQ multiplex PCR. Of roughly 30,000 clones in the sample, 75% to 95% are singletons; the top ten hold about 28%. The receptor was derived from a female donor older than 55 with stage I lung adenocarcinoma. Sequenced material: peripheral blood, taken before any cancer treatment. The rearrangement uses TRBV6-6 and TRBJ2-1; D remains unclear. The DNA of the CDR3 is TGTGCCAGCAGTTACTCGCTGGACTCCTACAATGAGCAGTTCTTC. Protein product: CASSYSLDSYNEQFF.